This record covers a single T cell receptor (beta chain). Its antigen is not known. Under the ViraFEST assay, PBMC were stimulated with viral peptide pools so that antigen-specific CD4+ T cells expanded. Sequencing was performed afterwards. Isolating CD4+ T cells followed less than 12 days of culture. The person had PCR-confirmed SARS-CoV-2 infection between March and December 2020. IL-2 at 9 to 10 IU/ml and peptides at about 10 ug/ml were added to cultured PBMC, around 1.9 million per well. A half-volume exchange with IL-2 medium occurred on days 3 and 7. The sample belongs to a study of vaccination effects on CD4 cells after COVID-19. Overall study: Vaccination followed sampling of two convalescent patients by 16 days and one week respectively.

Some clones are missing from TCRdb's copy, which holds only in-frame ones; the method was immunoSEQ multiplex PCR. This table holds 35,000 to 55,000 clones, around 70% found once. V lost 4 bases, J lost 2 bases, and 5 bases stayed unmatched. Germline assignment: CDR1 SGHTA and CDR2 FQGNSA. This CDR3 region has 15 residues. The chain couples TRBV7-2 to TRBJ1-1, with 9 bases that match TRBD1. The clonotype was recovered from a human donor who had a prior SARS-CoV-2 infection. The sequencing here drew on CD4+ T cells from PBMCs cultured with a peptide pool, taken before COVID-19 vaccination. The DNA for the CDR3 is TGTGCCAGCAGCTCGACAGGGGGTTATAACACTGAAGCTTTCTTT. Protein sequence: CASSSTGGYNTEAFF.